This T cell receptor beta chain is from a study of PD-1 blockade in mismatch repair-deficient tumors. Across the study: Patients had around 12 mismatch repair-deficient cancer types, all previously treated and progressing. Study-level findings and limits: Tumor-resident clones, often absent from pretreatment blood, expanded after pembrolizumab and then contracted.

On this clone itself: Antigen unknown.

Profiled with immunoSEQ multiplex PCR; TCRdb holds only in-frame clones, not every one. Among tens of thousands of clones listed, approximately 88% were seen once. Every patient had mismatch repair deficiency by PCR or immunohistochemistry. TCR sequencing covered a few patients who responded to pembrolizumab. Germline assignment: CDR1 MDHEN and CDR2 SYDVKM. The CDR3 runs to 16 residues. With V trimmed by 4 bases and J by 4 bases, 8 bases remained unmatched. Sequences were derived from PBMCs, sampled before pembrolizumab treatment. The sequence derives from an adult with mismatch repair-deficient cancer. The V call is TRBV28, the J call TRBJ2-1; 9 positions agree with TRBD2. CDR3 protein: CASSSPAGGRYNEQFF. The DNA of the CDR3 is TGTGCCAGCAGTTCCCCAGCGGGAGGAAGGTACAATGAGCAGTTCTTC.